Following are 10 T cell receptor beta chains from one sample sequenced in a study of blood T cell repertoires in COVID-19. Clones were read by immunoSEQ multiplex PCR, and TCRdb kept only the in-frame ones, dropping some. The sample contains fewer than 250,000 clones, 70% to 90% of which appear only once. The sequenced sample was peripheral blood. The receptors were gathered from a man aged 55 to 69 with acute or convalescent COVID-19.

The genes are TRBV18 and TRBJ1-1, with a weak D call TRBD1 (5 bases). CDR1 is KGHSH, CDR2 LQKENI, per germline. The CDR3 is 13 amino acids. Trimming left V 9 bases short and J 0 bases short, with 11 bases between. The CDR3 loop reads CASSQGLNTEAFF. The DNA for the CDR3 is TGTGCCAGTTCTCAGGGCTTGAACACTGAAGCTTTCTTT.

The CDR3 here is CASSPPPLLAGGVETQYF. For the CDR3, the DNA is TGTGCCAGCAGCCCTCCTCCCCTCCTAGCGGGGGGGGTGGAGACCCAGTACTTC. The chain joins TRBV7-2 to TRBJ2-5, with TRBD2 identical over 12 bases. CDR1 is SGHTA, CDR2 FQGNSA, per germline. V lost 5 bases to trimming and J lost 5 bases; unmatched junction nucleotides: 15. The CDR3 consists of 18 residues.

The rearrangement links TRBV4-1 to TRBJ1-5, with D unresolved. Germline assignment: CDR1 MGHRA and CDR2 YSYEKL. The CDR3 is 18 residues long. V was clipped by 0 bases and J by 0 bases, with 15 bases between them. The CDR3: CASSQDPDPLYSNQPQHF. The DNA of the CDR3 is TGCGCCAGCAGCCAAGACCCAGATCCCCTGTATAGCAATCAGCCCCAGCATTTT.

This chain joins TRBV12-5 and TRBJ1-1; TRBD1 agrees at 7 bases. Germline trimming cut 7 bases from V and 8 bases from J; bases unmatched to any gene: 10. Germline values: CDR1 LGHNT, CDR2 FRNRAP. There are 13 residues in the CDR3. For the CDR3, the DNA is TGTGCTAGTGCCCTGACCGGGACAGCCGAAGCTTTCTTT. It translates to CASALTGTAEAFF.

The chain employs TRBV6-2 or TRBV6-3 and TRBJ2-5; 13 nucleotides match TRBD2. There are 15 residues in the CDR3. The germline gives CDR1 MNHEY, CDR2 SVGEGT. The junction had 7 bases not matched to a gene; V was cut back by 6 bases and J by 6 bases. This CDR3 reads CASSWTSGGLKTQYF. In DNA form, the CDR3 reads TGTGCCAGCAGCTGGACTAGCGGGGGATTAAAGACCCAGTACTTC.

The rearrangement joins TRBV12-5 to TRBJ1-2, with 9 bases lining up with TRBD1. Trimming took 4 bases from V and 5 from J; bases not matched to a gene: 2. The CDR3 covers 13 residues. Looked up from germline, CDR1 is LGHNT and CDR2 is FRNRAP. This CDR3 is CASGSGQGYGYTF. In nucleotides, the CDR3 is TGTGCTAGTGGTTCCGGACAGGGGTATGGCTACACCTTC.

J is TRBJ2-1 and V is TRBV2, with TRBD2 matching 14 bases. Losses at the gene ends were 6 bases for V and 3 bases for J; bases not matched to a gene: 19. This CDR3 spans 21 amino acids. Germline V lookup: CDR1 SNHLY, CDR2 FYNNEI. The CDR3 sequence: CASRGGTSGGKKSWYYNEQFF. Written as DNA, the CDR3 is TGTGCCAGCAGGGGCGGGACTAGCGGGGGCAAAAAATCCTGGTACTACAATGAGCAGTTCTTC.

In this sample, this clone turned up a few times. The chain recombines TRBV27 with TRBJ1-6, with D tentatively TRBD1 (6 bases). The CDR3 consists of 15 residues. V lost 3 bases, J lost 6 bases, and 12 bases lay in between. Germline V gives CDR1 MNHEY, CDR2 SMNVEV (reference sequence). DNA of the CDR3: TGTGCCAGCAGTTTGGCGGGGGCGAGTAATTCACCCCTCCACTTT. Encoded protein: CASSLAGASNSPLHF.

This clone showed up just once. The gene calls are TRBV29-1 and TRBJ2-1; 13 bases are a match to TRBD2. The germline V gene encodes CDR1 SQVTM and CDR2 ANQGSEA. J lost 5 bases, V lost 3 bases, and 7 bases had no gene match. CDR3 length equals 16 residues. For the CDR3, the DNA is TGCAGCGTTGATGGGACTAGCGGGGTCATTAACAATGAGCAGTTCTTC. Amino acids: CSVDGTSGVINNEQFF.

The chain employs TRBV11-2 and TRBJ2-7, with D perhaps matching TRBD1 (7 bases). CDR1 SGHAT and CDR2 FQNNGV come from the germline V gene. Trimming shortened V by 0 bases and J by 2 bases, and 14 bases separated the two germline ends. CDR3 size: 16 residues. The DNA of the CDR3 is TGTGCCAGCAGCTTAGATTCAGGCGGGACAGCCTACGAGCAGTACTTC. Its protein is CASSLDSGGTAYEQYF.